This T cell receptor beta chain originates from a study of blood T cells in healthy people across ages. Study-wide findings and caveats: Bulk PBMC profiling left naive and antigen-experienced comparisons inconclusive. The recorded TCR beta diversity per million T cells decreased in a roughly linear manner with age.

Note on this clonotype: Antigen: not known.

This CDR3 is 16 amino acids long. The germline gives CDR1 DFQATT, CDR2 SNEGSKA (reference sequence). The junction had 14 bases not matched to a gene; V was cut back by 3 bases and J by 8 bases. Sample-barcoded 5' priming and a J-beta primer mix drove a second PCR of roughly 7 to 11 cycles. The authors tagged each cDNA molecule using a template-switch adaptor with 12 random nucleotides. TCRdb re-derived calls from the 5' RACE reads in MiXCR, one entry per CDR3 protein. The table lists approximately 820,000 distinct CDR3 sequences, around 43% of them singletons. The chain recombines TRBV20-1 with TRBJ2-3, with 10 positions matching TRBD1. Sequenced material: blood. This clonotype was obtained from a man in his fifties or sixties in good health. CDR3: CSARPSTGGRGGTQYF. DNA of the CDR3: TGCAGTGCTAGGCCTTCGACAGGGGGCCGGGGGGGTACGCAGTATTTT.